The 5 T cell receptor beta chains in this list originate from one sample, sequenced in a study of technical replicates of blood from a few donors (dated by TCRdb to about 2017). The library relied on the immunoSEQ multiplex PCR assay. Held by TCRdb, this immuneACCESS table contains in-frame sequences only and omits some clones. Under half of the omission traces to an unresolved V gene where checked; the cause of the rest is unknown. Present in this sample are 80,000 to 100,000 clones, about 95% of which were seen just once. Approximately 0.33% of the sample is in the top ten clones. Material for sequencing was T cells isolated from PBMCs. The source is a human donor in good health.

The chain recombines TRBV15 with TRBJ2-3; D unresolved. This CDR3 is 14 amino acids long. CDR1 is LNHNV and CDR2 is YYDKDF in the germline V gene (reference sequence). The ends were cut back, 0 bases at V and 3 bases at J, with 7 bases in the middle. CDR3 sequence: CATSRDRATDTQYF. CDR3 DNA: TGTGCCACCAGCAGAGATCGAGCTACAGATACGCAGTATTTT.

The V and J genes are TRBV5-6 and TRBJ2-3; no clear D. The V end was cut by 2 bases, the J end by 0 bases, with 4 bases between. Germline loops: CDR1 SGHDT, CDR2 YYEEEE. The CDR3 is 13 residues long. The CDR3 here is CASSFSSTDTQYF. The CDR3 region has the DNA TGTGCCAGCAGCTTTAGCAGCACAGATACGCAGTATTTT.

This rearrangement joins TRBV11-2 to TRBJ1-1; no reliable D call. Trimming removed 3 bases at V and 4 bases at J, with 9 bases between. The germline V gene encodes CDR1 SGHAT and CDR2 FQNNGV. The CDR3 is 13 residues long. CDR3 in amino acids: CASSFGRGTEAFF. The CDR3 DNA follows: TGTGCCAGCAGCTTCGGACGGGGCACTGAAGCTTTCTTT. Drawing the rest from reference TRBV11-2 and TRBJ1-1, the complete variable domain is EAGVAQSPRYKIIEKRQSVAFWCNPISGHATLYWYQQILGQGPKLLIQFQNNGVVDDSQLPKDRFSAERLKGVDSTLKIQPAKLEDSAVYLCASSFGRGTEAFFGQGTRLTVV.

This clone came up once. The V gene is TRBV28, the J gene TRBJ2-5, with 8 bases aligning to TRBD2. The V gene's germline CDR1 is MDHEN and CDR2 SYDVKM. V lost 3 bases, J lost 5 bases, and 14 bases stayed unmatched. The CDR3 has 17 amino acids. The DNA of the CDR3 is TGTGCCAGCAGTTTTATGGATATTGGGGGCGGGGGGGAGACCCAGTACTTC. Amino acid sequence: CASSFMDIGGGGETQYF. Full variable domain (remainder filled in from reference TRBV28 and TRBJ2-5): DVKVTQSSRYLVKRTGEKVFLECVQDMDHENMFWYRQDPGLGLRLIYFSYDVKMKEKGDIPEGYSVSREKKERFSLILESASTNQTSMYLCASSFMDIGGGGETQYFGPGTRLLVL.

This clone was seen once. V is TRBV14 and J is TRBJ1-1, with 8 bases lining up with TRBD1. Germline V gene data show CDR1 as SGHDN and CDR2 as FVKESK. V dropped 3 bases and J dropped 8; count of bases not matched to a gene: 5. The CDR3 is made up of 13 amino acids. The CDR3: CASSQIRTGEAFF. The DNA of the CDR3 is TGTGCCAGCAGCCAGATTAGGACAGGGGAAGCTTTCTTT.